The entry below gives a single TCR beta chain sequence along with its context. Its antigen is unknown. Germline values: CDR1 MNHNY, CDR2 SVGAGI (reference sequence). Trimming cost V 5 bases and J 1 base; bases outside gene matches: 4. CDR3 size: 14 residues. Before any sequencing was done, the ViraFEST assay used viral peptide pools to expand antigen-specific CD4+ T cells. Isolation of CD4+ T cells took place after 10 days of culture. Each participant was given two doses of one vaccine (BNT162b2 or mRNA-1273). Produced via immunoSEQ multiplex PCR; TCRdb's table is partial and in-frame only. The sample includes tens of thousands of clones, 70% to 75% of them seen just once. These data originate in a study of vaccination effects on CD4 cells after COVID-19. Findings and limits, study-wide: Clones arising from infection and from vaccination showed marked clonal contraction late after vaccination.

This sequence joins TRBV6-6 and TRBJ1-1; 7 nucleotides agree with TRBD1. The input for sequencing was CD4+ T cells from PBMCs cultured with SARS-CoV-2 spike peptides, taken after COVID-19 vaccination. The sequence came from a human donor who received a COVID-19 vaccine. CDR3 in DNA: TGTGCCAGCAGTCCCAGGGGGAAGAACACTGAAGCTTTCTTT. It yields the protein CASSPRGKNTEAFF.